The 31 T cell receptor beta chains given below trace back to one sample, sequenced in a study of blood T cells in healthy people across ages. The second PCR ran about 6 to 11 cycles with a sample-barcoded 5' primer and J-beta primers. In TCRdb, the 5' RACE reads were re-called with MiXCR into one record per CDR3 protein. The table records 600,000 to 650,000 distinct CDR3 sequences, 45% to 65% of them present only once. The specimen was blood. The receptors derive from a man in his 60s in good health.

This clonotype was detected only a few times. The rearrangement joins TRBV4-2 to TRBJ2-3, with a possible D match to TRBD2 (5 bases). The V end was cut by 5 bases, the J end by 3 bases, with 15 bases between. Per germline, CDR1 LGHNA and CDR2 YNFKEQ. This CDR3 contains 15 residues. CDR3 DNA: TGTGCCAGCAGCAGTCGGACTGGAGAGACAGATACGCAGTATTTT. Translation gives CASSSRTGETDTQYF.

The chain uses TRBV11-2 and TRBJ2-1; D is possibly TRBD1 or TRBD2 (6 bases each). Trimming left V 5 bases short and J 4 bases short, with 18 bases between. The CDR3 is 16 amino acids. Germline V lookup: CDR1 SGHAT, CDR2 FQNNGV. DNA for the CDR3: TGTGCCAGCAGCCCTTCGGGGGCCGGCCTATACAATGAGCAGTTCTTC. Residues: CASSPSGAGLYNEQFF.

This clonotype was picked up a small number of times. The chain joins TRBV10-1 to TRBJ1-2; no clear D. Germline loops: CDR1 WNHNN, CDR2 SYGVQD (reference sequence). The CDR3 contains 13 residues. V lost 0 bases to trimming and J lost 5 bases, with 7 bases between them. CDR3 region: CASSESQEYGYTF. CDR3 in DNA: TGCGCCAGCAGTGAGTCGCAGGAGTATGGCTACACCTTC.

This chain uses TRBV11-2 with TRBJ1-2, with no clear D. V was clipped by 1 base and J by 12 bases, with 15 bases between them. CDR1 is SGHAT and CDR2 is FQNNGV in the germline V gene. This CDR3 contains 13 residues. The DNA of the CDR3 is TGTGCCAGCAGCTTAGGTGAGGTGACCGATAACACCTTC. Amino acids: CASSLGEVTDNTF.

V and J are TRBV2 and TRBJ1-2, with D possibly matching TRBD1 (5 bases). V lost 7 bases to trimming and J lost 4 bases, with 10 bases between them. CDR1 and CDR2 from the germline V gene are SNHLY and FYNNEI. This CDR3 region has 12 residues. This chain's CDR3 is CASNGGFYGYTF. The CDR3 region has the DNA TGTGCCAGCAACGGGGGGTTCTATGGCTACACCTTC.

The chain couples TRBV10-3 to TRBJ2-2, with D unresolved. The CDR3 totals 14 residues. The germline V gene has CDR1 ENHRY and CDR2 SYGVKD. Trimming took off 7 bases at V and 7 bases at J, with 16 bases between the two ends. The CDR3, as DNA: TGTGCCATCACTGCTATTAGCAAGGGCGGGGAGCTGTTTTTT. Translating gives CAITAISKGGELFF.

The chain employs TRBV12-3 or TRBV12-4 and TRBJ1-5; D not resolved. The ends were cut back, 6 bases at V and 3 bases at J, with 18 bases in the middle. CDR3 length: 16 amino acids. CDR3 DNA sequence: TGTGCCAGCAGCACCGGGGAGGGAACTACCAATCAGCCCCAGCATTTT. It is translated as CASSTGEGTTNQPQHF.

In its sample, this clonotype was seen a few times. This chain joins TRBV7-2 and TRBJ2-7; 10 bases map to TRBD2. Germline V CDR1 and CDR2: SGHTA, FQGNSA. CDR3 length: 14 amino acids. J lost 1 base, V lost 5 bases, and 2 bases had no gene match. The CDR3 DNA sequence: TGTGCCAGCAGCATTAGCGGGGGGTCCTACGAGCAGTACTTC. Protein sequence: CASSISGGSYEQYF. The full variable domain, completed using reference TRBV7-2 and TRBJ2-7, is GAGVSQSPSNKVTEKGKDVELRCDPISGHTALYWYRQSLGQGLEFLIYFQGNSAPDKSGLPSDRFSAERTGGSVSTLTIQRTQQEDSAVYLCASSISGGSYEQYFGPGTRLTVT.

This clonotype was seen more than once but under ten times. The chain uses TRBV20-1 and TRBJ2-7; 11 nucleotides align to TRBD2. The CDR3 extends over 13 amino acids. V lost 5 bases, J lost 3 bases, and 3 bases stayed unmatched. The germline V gene has CDR1 DFQATT and CDR2 SNEGSKA (reference sequence). The CDR3 DNA reads as TGCAGTGCTCTCCTAGCGGGAGGCTACGAGCAGTACTTC. Encoded protein: CSALLAGGYEQYF.

This clonotype has only one observation. The chain combines TRBV28 with TRBJ1-6; unclear D gene. CDR3 length: 13 amino acids. With 6 bases removed from V and 3 bases from J, the gap between germline ends came to 6 bases. Germline V gene lookup returns CDR1 MDHEN and CDR2 SYDVKM. The CDR3 sequence is CASRQNYNSPLHF. CDR3 DNA: TGTGCCAGCAGGCAAAACTATAATTCACCCCTCCACTTT.

V usage is TRBV12-3 or TRBV12-4 and J usage is TRBJ2-7, with a weak D call TRBD2 (6 bases). The better agreement between TRBJ2-5 and the DNA end casts doubt on the J call. There are 13 residues in the CDR3. The CDR3 sequence is CASRRGLWETQYF. The CDR3 DNA is TGTGCCAGCCGAAGGGGACTTTGGGAGACCCAGTACTTC.

The rearrangement joins TRBV20-1 to TRBJ2-7; a possible D gene is TRBD2 (6 bases). In germline, CDR1 is DFQATT, CDR2 SNEGSKA (reference sequence). V was shortened by 0 bases and J by 3 bases, with 18 bases between the two germline ends. This CDR3 contains 16 residues. CDR3 nucleotide sequence: TGCAGTGCTAGAGATACCGGGAGCCGCGGAGTCTACGAGCAGTACTTC. Amino acids: CSARDTGSRGVYEQYF.

This clonotype came up a few times. This chain uses TRBV7-2 with TRBJ2-3; 7 bases agree with TRBD2. This CDR3 spans 15 amino acids. The germline CDR1 and CDR2 sequences are SGHTA and FQGNSA. The ends lost 5 bases at V and 0 bases at J; junction bases unmatched: 5. The CDR3: CASSRAGISTDTQYF. CDR3 DNA: TGTGCCAGCAGCCGAGCGGGGATTAGCACAGATACGCAGTATTTT.

The table lists this clonotype with a few counts. The J gene is TRBJ1-1, the V gene TRBV20-1; D is unclear. V dropped 3 bases and J dropped 4 bases, with 15 bases sitting between them. Germline V lookup: CDR1 DFQATT, CDR2 SNEGSKA (reference sequence). This CDR3 spans 14 amino acids. The DNA of the CDR3 is TGCAGTGCTAGCCCGTCCCCAGCGCCCACTGAAGCTTTCTTT. Translation gives CSASPSPAPTEAFF.

The sample holds many counts of this clonotype. The V and J genes are TRBV4-1 and TRBJ1-4, with unresolved D. V was clipped by 0 bases and J by 7 bases, with 9 bases between them. There are 14 residues in the CDR3. The germline gives CDR1 MGHRA, CDR2 YSYEKL. CDR3 sequence (DNA): TGCGCCAGCAGCCAAGATCCCGGGCCTGAAAAACTGTTTTTT. This encodes CASSQDPGPEKLFF.

This chain joins TRBV6-6 and TRBJ2-5, with D possibly being TRBD2 (5 bases). V shed 5 bases and J shed 5 bases, with 15 bases lying between them. The CDR3 has 14 residues. The V gene's germline CDR1 is MNHNY and CDR2 SVGAGI (reference sequence). The DNA for the CDR3 is TGTGCCAGCAGTCTTGGAGGACGGGTTGAGACCCAGTACTTC. Its protein is CASSLGGRVETQYF.

In regard to this clonotype: At one end the junction does not follow the germline gene, possibly because of a read error. V usage is TRBV20-1 and J usage is TRBJ2-1; 13 bases match TRBD2. CDR3 size: 13 residues. Germline V CDR1 and CDR2: DFQATT, SNEGSKA (reference sequence). The CDR3 region is CSTSGGAMGEQFF. The CDR3 coding sequence is TGCAGTACTAGCGGGGGGGCTATGGGTGAGCAGTTCTTC.

The V and J genes are TRBV7-9 and TRBJ2-1, with TRBD2 as a possible D gene (5 bases). The CDR3 totals 16 residues. Trimming removed 3 bases from V and 12 bases from J, with 24 bases in between. Looked up from germline, CDR1 is SEHNR and CDR2 is FQNEAQ (reference sequence). The CDR3 DNA follows: TGTGCCAGCAGCTTCGAGGGCCACACTCCGTATCCGGGGCAGTTCTTC. It specifies CASSFEGHTPYPGQFF.

This clonotype turned up a few times. V gene TRBV10-2 combines with J gene TRBJ1-2; no definite D call. The germline V gene has CDR1 WSHSY and CDR2 SAAADI. The V and J ends lost 0 bases and 4 bases respectively, with 3 bases between them. The CDR3 covers 12 residues. CDR3 protein: CASSESGYGYTF. CDR3 coding DNA: TGCGCCAGCAGTGAGTCGGGCTATGGCTACACCTTC.

Ten or more counts support this clonotype. The chain recombines TRBV20-1 with TRBJ2-7; possibly TRBD2 for D (7 bases). The length of the CDR3 is 15 residues. Germline V gene lookup returns CDR1 DFQATT and CDR2 SNEGSKA (reference sequence). Trimming removed 1 base at V and 5 bases at J, with 18 bases between. The DNA for the CDR3 is TGCAGTGCTAGAGGTGGCTCAGGAGGGGGGGACGAGCAGTACTTC. Amino acid sequence: CSARGGSGGGDEQYF.

This chain connects TRBV29-1 to TRBJ2-5; TRBD2 agrees at 7 bases. V lost 8 bases and J lost 5; bases outside the gene matches: 8. Germline CDR1 reads SQVTM; CDR2 reads ANQGSEA. CDR3 length equals 12 residues. The CDR3 protein is CSSGGGVETQYF. In DNA form, the CDR3 reads TGCAGCTCTGGGGGGGGAGTGGAGACCCAGTACTTC.

The CDR3 here is CASSPDRGTGNTIYF. The CDR3 nucleotides read TGCGCCAGCAGCCCGGACAGGGGAACTGGAAACACCATATATTTT. The V gene is TRBV4-1, the J gene TRBJ1-3; TRBD1 matches at 9 bases. The germline V gene encodes CDR1 MGHRA and CDR2 YSYEKL. There are 15 residues in the CDR3. After removal of 4 bases from V and 2 bases from J, the junction contained 3 bases not matched to a gene.

The chain employs TRBV5-5 and TRBJ2-6, with 7 bases matching TRBD1. Losses at the gene ends were 1 base for V and 0 bases for J; bases not matched to a gene: 13. Germline V CDR1 and CDR2: SGHKS, YYEKEE (reference sequence). The CDR3 length is 20 residues. The CDR3 coding sequence is TGTGCCAGCAGCTTGCCCCTAGTCGGGGACAGCCGCTCTGGGGCCAACGTCCTGACTTTC. This codes for CASSLPLVGDSRSGANVLTF. Full variable domain (outside the CDR3, taken from reference TRBV5-5 and TRBJ2-6): DAGVTQSPTHLIKTRGQQVTLRCSPISGHKSVSWYQQVLGQGPQFIFQYYEKEERGRGNFPDRFSARQFPNYSSELNVNALLLGDSALYLCASSLPLVGDSRSGANVLTFGAGSRLTVL.

This chain connects TRBV20-1 to TRBJ1-6; 9 bases align to TRBD1. The CDR3 covers 15 residues. After removal of 0 bases from V and 14 bases from J, the junction contained 11 bases not matched to a gene. Germline V lookup: CDR1 DFQATT, CDR2 SNEGSKA (reference sequence). CDR3 loop: CSARDNSGTGISLHF. In DNA, the CDR3 is TGCAGTGCTAGAGACAACTCCGGGACAGGGATATCCCTCCACTTT.

This clonotype was recorded a few times. V and J are TRBV29-1 and TRBJ1-2; no clear D. The germline V gene has CDR1 SQVTM and CDR2 ANQGSEA. This CDR3 is built from 12 residues. With 3 bases removed from V and 3 bases from J, the gap between germline ends came to 8 bases. This chain's CDR3 is CSVDPADYGYTF. In DNA, the CDR3 is TGCAGCGTTGACCCGGCAGACTATGGCTACACCTTC.

The CDR3 loop is CASSRDRGGEQYF. The CDR3 DNA follows: TGTGCCAGCAGCCGTGACAGGGGCGGCGAGCAGTACTTC. The chain employs TRBV3-1 and TRBJ2-7; the match to TRBD1 covers 8 bases. The CDR3 loop spans 13 amino acids. Looked up from germline, CDR1 is LGHDT and CDR2 is YNNKEL (reference sequence). The junction had 5 bases not matched to a gene; V was cut back by 4 bases and J by 6 bases.

Only a few counts were recorded for this clonotype. J is TRBJ2-5 and V is TRBV7-2, with D perhaps given as TRBD1 or TRBD2 (6 bases each). The V end lost 5 bases, the J end lost 3 bases, and 13 bases lay between the germline ends. The CDR3 spans 14 residues. Germline values: CDR1 SGHTA, CDR2 FQGNSA. The CDR3 nucleotides read TGTGCCAGCAGCCGGAGGGGGGCGGAAGAGACCCAGTACTTC. This encodes CASSRRGAEETQYF.

The chain has TRBV5-1 and TRBJ2-3; TRBD2 matches at 13 bases. The CDR3 sequence is 16 residues long. V was clipped by 0 bases and J by 3 bases; unmatched bases: 1. Per the germline V gene, CDR1 is SGHRS and CDR2 is YFSETQ. The CDR3 protein is CASSLETSGGTDTQYF. CDR3 nucleotides: TGCGCCAGCAGCTTGGAGACTAGCGGGGGGACAGATACGCAGTATTTT.

By share, this clonotype ranks as hyperexpanded. This rearrangement joins TRBV6-4 to TRBJ2-1; 7 nucleotides match TRBD2. Germline CDR1 is MRHNA and CDR2 is SNTAGT. The CDR3 sequence is 16 residues long. V was pared by 5 bases and J by 6 bases, with 13 bases of the junction left unmatched. CDR3 in DNA: TGTGCCAGCAGTCCCCTGGGGCGGGGGATAGGCAATGAGCAGTTCTTC. Amino acid sequence: CASSPLGRGIGNEQFF.

This clonotype was counted a few times. V usage is TRBV7-2 and J usage is TRBJ1-1; unclear D gene. The CDR3 length is 14 residues. Per germline, CDR1 SGHTA and CDR2 FQGNSA. V was shortened by 3 bases and J by 1 base, with 9 bases between the two germline ends. CDR3 loop: CASSFGSGNTEAFF. Written as DNA, the CDR3 is TGTGCCAGCAGCTTTGGGTCGGGGAACACTGAAGCTTTCTTT.

This clonotype was detected a few times. The chain combines TRBV11-2 with TRBJ2-7; TRBD2 aligns across 10 bases. The junction had 10 bases not matched to a gene; V was cut back by 6 bases and J by 5 bases. The CDR3 covers 15 residues. Germline-derived CDR1 and CDR2 are SGHAT and FQNNGV. Here the CDR3 reads CASSSEIAGGHEQYF. The CDR3 region has the DNA TGTGCCAGCAGTTCCGAAATAGCGGGGGGCCACGAGCAGTACTTC.